The clone carrying this TCR beta chain has a handful of counts. The record originates from a study of blood T cell repertoires in COVID-19. Study in general: COVID-19 samples from acute and convalescent phases originated in the United States, Italy and Spain. The analysed material was cDNA or gDNA that came from T cells, B-cell-depleted T cells, or PBMCs.

In the authors' methods: It was from reference gene primer amplification that nucleated cell counts were estimated. This table comes from immunoSEQ multiplex PCR, and its TCRdb copy is limited to in-frame clones, with some not included. V and J calls and clone size come straight from that table; D and trimming were deduced from the DNA. The sample carries about 210,000 clones, around three quarters recorded once. The sequence was collected from a woman in her 70s with acute or convalescent COVID-19. Sequencing was carried out using peripheral blood.

The CDR3 nucleotides are TGTGCCTGGAGTCCCCAGGGGAGGGGAACCGGGGAGCTGTTTTTT. Amino acid sequence: CAWSPQGRGTGELFF. The chain links TRBV30 to TRBJ2-2; a possible D gene is TRBD2 (7 bases). This CDR3 is 15 amino acids long. Deletions cut 2 bases from V and 5 bases from J, with 15 bases between. Germline V gene sequence: CDR1 GTSNPN, CDR2 SVGIG (reference sequence). Supplemented by reference TRBV30 and TRBJ2-2, the full variable domain reads SQTIHQWPATLVQPVGSPLSLECTVEGTSNPNLYWYRQAAGRGLQLLFYSVGIGQISSEVPQNLSASRPQDRQFILSSKKLLLSDSGFYLCAWSPQGRGTGELFFGEGSRLTVL.